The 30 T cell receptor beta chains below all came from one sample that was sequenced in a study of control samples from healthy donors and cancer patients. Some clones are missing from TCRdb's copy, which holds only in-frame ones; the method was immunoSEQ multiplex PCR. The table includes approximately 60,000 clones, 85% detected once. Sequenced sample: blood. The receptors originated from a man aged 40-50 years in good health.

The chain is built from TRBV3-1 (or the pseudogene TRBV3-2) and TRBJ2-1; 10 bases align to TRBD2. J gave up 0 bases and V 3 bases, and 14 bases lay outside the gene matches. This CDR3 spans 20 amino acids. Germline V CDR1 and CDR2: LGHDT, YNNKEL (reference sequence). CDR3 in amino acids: CASSQGYEGLAWGSYNEQFF. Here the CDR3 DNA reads TGTGCCAGCAGCCAGGGATATGAGGGACTAGCGTGGGGCTCCTACAATGAGCAGTTCTTC.

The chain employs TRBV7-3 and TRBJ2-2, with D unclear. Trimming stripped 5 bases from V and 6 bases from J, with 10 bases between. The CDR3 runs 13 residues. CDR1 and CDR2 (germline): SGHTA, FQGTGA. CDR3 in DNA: TGTGCCAGCAGCGTACAGCGACCCGGGGAGCTGTTTTTT. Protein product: CASSVQRPGELFF.

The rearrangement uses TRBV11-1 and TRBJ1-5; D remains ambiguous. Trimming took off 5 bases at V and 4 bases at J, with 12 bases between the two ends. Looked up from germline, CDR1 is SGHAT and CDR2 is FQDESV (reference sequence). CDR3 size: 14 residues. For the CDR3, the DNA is TGTGCCAGCAGCAACAGAGGATTAAATCAGCCCCAGCATTTT. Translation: CASSNRGLNQPQHF.

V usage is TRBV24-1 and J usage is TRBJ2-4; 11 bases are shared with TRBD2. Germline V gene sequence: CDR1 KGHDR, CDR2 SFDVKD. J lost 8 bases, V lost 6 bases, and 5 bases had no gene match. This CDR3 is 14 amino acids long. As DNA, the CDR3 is TGTGCCACCAGTATTAGCGGGGGGGAGGACATTCAGTACTTC. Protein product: CATSISGGEDIQYF.

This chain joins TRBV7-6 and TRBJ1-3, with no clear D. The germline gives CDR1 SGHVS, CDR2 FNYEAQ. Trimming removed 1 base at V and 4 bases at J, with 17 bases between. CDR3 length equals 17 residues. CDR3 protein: CASSLGQASVRGNTIYF. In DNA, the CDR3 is TGTGCCAGCAGCTTAGGGCAGGCCTCAGTACGAGGAAACACCATATATTTT.

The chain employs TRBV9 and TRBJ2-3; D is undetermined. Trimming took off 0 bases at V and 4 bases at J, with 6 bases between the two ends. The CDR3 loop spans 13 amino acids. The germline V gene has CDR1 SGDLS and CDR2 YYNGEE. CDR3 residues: CASSVGQADTQYF. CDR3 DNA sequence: TGTGCCAGCAGCGTAGGTCAAGCAGATACGCAGTATTTT.

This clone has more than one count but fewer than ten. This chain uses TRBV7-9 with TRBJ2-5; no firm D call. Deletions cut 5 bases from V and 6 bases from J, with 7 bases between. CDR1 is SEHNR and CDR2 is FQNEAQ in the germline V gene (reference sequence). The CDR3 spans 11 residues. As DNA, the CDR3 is TGTGCCAGCAGCCTAGAGCAGACCCAGTACTTC. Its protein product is CASSLEQTQYF.

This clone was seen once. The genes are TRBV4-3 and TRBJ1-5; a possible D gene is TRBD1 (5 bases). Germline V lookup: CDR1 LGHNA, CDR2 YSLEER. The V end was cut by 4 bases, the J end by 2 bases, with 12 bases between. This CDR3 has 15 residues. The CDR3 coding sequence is TGCGCCAGCAGCCGGGAACGAGGGGGCAATCAGCCCCAGCATTTT. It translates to CASSRERGGNQPQHF.

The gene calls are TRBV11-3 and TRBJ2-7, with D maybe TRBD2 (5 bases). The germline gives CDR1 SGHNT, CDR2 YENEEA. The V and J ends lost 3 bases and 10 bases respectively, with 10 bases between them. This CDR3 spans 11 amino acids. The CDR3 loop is CASSFGVVQYF. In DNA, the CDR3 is TGTGCCAGCAGCTTCGGGGTCGTACAGTACTTC.

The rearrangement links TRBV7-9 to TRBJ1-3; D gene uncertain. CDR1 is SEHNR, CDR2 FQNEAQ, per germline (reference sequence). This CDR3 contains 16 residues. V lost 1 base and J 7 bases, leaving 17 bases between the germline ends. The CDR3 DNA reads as TGTGCCAGCAGCTTAGATCGGAGCGGCCCCTGGAACACCATATATTTT. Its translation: CASSLDRSGPWNTIYF. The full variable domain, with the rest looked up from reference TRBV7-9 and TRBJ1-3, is DTGVSQNPRHKITKRGQNVTFRCDPISEHNRLYWYRQTLGQGPEFLTYFQNEAQLEKSRLLSDRFSAERPKGSFSTLEIQRTEQGDSAMYLCASSLDRSGPWNTIYFGEGSWLTVV.

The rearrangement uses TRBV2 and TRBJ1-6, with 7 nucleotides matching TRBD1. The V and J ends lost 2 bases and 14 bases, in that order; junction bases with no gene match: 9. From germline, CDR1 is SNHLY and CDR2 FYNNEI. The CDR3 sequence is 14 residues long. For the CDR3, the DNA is TGTGCCAGCAGTGAATCCGGGACAGCGGGGGCCCTCCACTTT. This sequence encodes CASSESGTAGALHF.

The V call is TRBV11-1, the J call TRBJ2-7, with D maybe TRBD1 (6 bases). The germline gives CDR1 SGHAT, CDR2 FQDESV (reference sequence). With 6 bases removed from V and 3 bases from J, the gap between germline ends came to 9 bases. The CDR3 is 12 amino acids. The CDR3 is CASSPDSYEQYF. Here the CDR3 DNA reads TGTGCCAGCAGTCCGGACAGCTACGAGCAGTACTTC.

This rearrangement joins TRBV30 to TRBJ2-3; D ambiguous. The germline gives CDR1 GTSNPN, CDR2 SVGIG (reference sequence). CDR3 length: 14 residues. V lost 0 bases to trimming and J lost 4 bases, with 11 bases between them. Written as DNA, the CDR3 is TGTGCCTGGAGTGTACTTCTCTCCGCAGATACGCAGTATTTT. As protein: CAWSVLLSADTQYF.

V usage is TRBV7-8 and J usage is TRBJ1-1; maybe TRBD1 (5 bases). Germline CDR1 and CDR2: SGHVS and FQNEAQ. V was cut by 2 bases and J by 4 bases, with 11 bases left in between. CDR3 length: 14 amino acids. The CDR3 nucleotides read TGTGCCAGCAGCTTACCACCCGGGGGCACTGAAGCTTTCTTT. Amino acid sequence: CASSLPPGGTEAFF.

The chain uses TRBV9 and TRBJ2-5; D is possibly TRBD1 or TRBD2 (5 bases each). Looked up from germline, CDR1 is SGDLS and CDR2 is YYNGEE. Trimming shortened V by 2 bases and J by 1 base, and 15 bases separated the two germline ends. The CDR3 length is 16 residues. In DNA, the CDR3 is TGTGCCAGCAGCGTGGGACCCACTAGGGGCCAAGAGACCCAGTACTTC. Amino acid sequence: CASSVGPTRGQETQYF.

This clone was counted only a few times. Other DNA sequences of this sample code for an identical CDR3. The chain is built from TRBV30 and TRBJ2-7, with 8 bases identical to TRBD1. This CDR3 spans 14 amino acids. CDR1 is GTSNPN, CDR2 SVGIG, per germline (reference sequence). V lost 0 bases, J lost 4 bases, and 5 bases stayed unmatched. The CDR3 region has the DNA TGTGCCTGGAGTGTAGGGACAGGACGATACGAGCAGTACTTC. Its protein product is CAWSVGTGRYEQYF.

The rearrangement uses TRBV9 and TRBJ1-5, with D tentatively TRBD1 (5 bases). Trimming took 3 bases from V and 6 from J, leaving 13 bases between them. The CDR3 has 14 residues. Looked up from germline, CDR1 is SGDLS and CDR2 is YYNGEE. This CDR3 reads CASSEIGVGQPQHF. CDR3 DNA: TGTGCCAGCAGCGAAATAGGGGTCGGTCAGCCCCAGCATTTT.

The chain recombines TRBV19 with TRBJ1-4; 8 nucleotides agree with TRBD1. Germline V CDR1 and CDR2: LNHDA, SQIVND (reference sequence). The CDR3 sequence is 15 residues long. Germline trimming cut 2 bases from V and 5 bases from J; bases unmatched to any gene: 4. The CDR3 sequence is CASSISRGRNEKLFF. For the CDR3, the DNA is TGTGCCAGTAGTATATCCAGGGGGCGCAATGAAAAACTGTTTTTT.

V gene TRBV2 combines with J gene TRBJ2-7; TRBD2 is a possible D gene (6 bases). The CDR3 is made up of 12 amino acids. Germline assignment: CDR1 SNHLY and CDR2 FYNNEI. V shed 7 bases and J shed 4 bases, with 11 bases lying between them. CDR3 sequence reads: CASKEGRYEQYF. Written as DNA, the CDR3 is TGTGCCAGCAAGGAGGGGAGGTACGAGCAGTACTTC.

CDR3 residues: CASSRSGGGYTF. The CDR3 bases are TGTGCCAGCAGTCGGTCAGGGGGAGGCTACACCTTC. The chain is built from TRBV9 and TRBJ1-2, with 7 positions matching TRBD1. With 5 bases clipped from V and 8 bases from J, the junction kept 6 bases outside the gene matches. CDR3 length: 12 residues. Germline V lookup: CDR1 SGDLS, CDR2 YYNGEE.

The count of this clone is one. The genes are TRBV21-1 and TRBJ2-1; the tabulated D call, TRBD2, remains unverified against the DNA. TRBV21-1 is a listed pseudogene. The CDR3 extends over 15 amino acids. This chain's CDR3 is CASSRLAGRGNEQFF. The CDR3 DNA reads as TGTGCCAGCAGCAGACTAGCGGGGCGGGGCAATGAGCAGTTCTTC.

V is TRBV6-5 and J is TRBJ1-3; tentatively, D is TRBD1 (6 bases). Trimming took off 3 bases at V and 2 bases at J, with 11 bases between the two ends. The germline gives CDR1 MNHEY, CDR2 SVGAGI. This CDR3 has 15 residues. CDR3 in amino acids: CASSYSGAPGNTIYF. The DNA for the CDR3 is TGTGCCAGCAGTTATTCAGGGGCGCCTGGAAACACCATATATTTT.

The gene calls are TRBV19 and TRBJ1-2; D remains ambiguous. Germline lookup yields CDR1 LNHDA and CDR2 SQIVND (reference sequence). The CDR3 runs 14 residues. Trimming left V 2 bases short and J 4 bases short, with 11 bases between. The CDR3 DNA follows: TGTGCCAGTAGTATACAGACACGGATCTATGGCTACACCTTC. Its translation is CASSIQTRIYGYTF.

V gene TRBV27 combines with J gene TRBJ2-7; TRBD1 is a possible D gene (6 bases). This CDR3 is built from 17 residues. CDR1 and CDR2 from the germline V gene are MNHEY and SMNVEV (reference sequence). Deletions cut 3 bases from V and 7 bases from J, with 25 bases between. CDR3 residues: CASSFSTGLLSPPEQYF. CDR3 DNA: TGTGCCAGCAGTTTCTCAACAGGGCTCCTAAGTCCGCCGGAGCAGTACTTC.

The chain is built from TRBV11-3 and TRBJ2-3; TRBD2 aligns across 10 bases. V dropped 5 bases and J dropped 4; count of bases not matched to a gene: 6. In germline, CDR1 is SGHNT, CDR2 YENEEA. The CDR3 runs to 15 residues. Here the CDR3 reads CASSVGLADADTQYF. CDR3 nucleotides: TGTGCCAGCAGCGTCGGACTAGCGGACGCAGATACGCAGTATTTT.

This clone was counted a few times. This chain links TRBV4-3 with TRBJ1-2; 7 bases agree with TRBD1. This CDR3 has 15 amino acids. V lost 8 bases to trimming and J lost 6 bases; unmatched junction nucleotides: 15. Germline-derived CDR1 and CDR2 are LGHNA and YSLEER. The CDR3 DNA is TGCGCCAGCTCCCTACTGAAGGGGGCGCCTGATGGCTACACCTTC. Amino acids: CASSLLKGAPDGYTF.

CDR3 sequence reads: CASSGREILSGTEAFF. The DNA for the CDR3 is TGTGCCAGCAGCGGCCGGGAGATTCTTTCGGGGACTGAAGCTTTCTTT. This rearrangement joins TRBV7-9 to TRBJ1-1; D is unresolved. The CDR3 has 16 amino acids. V was shortened by 5 bases and J by 5 bases, with 21 bases between the two germline ends. Germline V gives CDR1 SEHNR, CDR2 FQNEAQ (reference sequence).

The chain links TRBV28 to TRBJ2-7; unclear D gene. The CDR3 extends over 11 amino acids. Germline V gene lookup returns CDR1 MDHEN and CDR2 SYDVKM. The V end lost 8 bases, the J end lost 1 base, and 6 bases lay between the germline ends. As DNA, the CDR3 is TGTGCCAGCGAGAATTCCTACGAGCAGTACTTC. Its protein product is CASENSYEQYF.

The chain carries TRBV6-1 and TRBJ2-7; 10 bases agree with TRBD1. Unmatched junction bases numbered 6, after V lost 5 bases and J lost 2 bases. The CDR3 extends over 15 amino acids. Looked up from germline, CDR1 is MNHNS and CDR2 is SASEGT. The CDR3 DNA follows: TGTGCCAGCAGTCCCCGACAGGGGGCGGCCTACGAGCAGTACTTC. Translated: CASSPRQGAAYEQYF.

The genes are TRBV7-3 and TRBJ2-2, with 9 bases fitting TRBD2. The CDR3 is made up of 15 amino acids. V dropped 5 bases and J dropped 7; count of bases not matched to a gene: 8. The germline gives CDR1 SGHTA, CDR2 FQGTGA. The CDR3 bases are TGTGCCAGCAGCCATAGCGGGAGTAAGGGCGGGGAGCTGTTTTTT. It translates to CASSHSGSKGGELFF.